This T cell receptor (beta chain) was sequenced during a study of blood T cells in healthy people across ages. The CDR3 sequence is 15 residues long. Germline CDR1 is SEHNR and CDR2 is FQNEAQ (reference sequence). Trimming took 5 bases from V and 3 from J, leaving 17 bases between them. Overall study results and limits: With unsorted PBMCs, a conclusive comparison of naive versus antigen-experienced cells was not possible. Total diversity from one million sequenced T cells was likely underestimated.

Only a few counts were recorded for this clonotype. The antigen remains unidentified. With a J-beta primer mix and a sample-barcoded 5' primer, a second PCR ran about 7 to 11 cycles. MiXCR, run by TCRdb on the 5' RACE reads, gives a single entry per CDR3 protein. This sample yields roughly 790,000 distinct CDR3 sequences, of which roughly 45% are seen a single time; approximately 22% belongs to the top ten. The chain uses TRBV7-9 and TRBJ2-7; TRBD2 might be the D (6 bases). Sequencing input: blood. The clonotype originates from a woman aged 60-75 years in good health. Here the CDR3 DNA reads TGTGCCAGCAGCCCATGGGCGGGGACCGACTACGAGCAGTACTTC. It codes for CASSPWAGTDYEQYF. Variable domain in full (rest from reference TRBV7-9 and TRBJ2-7): DTGVSQNPRHKITKRGQNVTFRCDPISEHNRLYWYRQTLGQGPEFLTYFQNEAQLEKSRLLSDRFSAERPKGSFSTLEIQRTEQGDSAMYLCASSPWAGTDYEQYFGPGTRLTVT.